This T cell receptor (beta chain) came from a study of T cell repertoires in cytomegalovirus infection. Background on the study: Researchers turned to recently identified HLA-C-restricted CMV epitopes as well as well-studied HLA-B-restricted ones. General study results and limits: Across the ex vivo response, the dominant clonotypes were HLA-C-restricted CMV-specific TCR beta clonotypes.

There are 15 residues in the CDR3. The germline gives CDR1 LNHDA, CDR2 SQIVND (reference sequence). Trimming took 3 bases from V and 8 from J, leaving 19 bases between them. TCRdb used MiXCR to reprocess the reads, holding one entry per CDR3 protein. The sample carries some 940,000 distinct CDR3 sequences, roughly a third recorded once. Points on this clonotype: As yet, its antigen is unknown.

This chain links TRBV19 with TRBJ1-2; possibly TRBD1 for D (5 bases). Here the sequenced sample was cultured CD8+ T cells from PBMCs, taken from culture after CMV antigen stimulation. This receptor was obtained from a human donor in good health (CMV status not recorded). Some clones in this sample may be carry-over from other donors' samples. CDR3 bases: TGTGCCAGTAGTATCGTCGGGGCGGCGGAGATGGGCTACACCTTC. Its protein is CASSIVGAAEMGYTF.